The clone carrying this TCR beta chain was observed at least ten times. Its antigen is undetermined. The data are from a study of regulatory T cells in long-lasting Graves disease. Findings and caveats of the study: The small sample size may have reduced accuracy. Repertoires from persistent disease leaned toward TRBV28, TRBJ1-2 and TRBJ2-5.

Time point noted: persistent/refractory GD, antithyroid drugs over 5 years with positive TRAb. Following extraction of RNA from PBMCs, that RNA was used to make the TCR library. Per germline, CDR1 MDHEN and CDR2 SYDVKM. The CDR3 extends over 15 amino acids. Trimming cost V 2 bases and J 6 bases, with 16 bases left between them. With iRepertoire HTBI primers and Arm-PCR of CDR3 regions, TCR beta libraries were built. Each CDR3 protein gets one entry after TCRdb re-called the multiplex PCR reads with MiXCR. The top ten hold roughly 14% of the sample, which has about 460,000 distinct CDR3 sequences, around a fifth seen once.

The TCR sequence derives from a female donor with Graves disease. The J gene is TRBJ1-1, the V gene TRBV28; TRBD1 is a possible D gene (5 bases). The sequencing used peripheral blood mononuclear cells (PBMCs), collected when the disease was refractory, from a patient treated with antithyroid drugs. The chain's CDR3 is CASSLGDRGKAEAFF. CDR3 DNA: TGTGCCAGCAGTTTAGGGGACCGGGGGAAGGCTGAAGCTTTCTTT.